This T cell receptor (beta chain) was identified in a study of neurological immune-mediated disorders (dated by TCRdb to the late 2010s). Regarding the complete study: Using UMI-based sequencing, the study compared peripheral blood TCR-beta repertoires from patients with HTLV-I-associated myelopathy (HAM/TSP), patients with multiple sclerosis, and healthy controls. The cohort comprised roughly 65 subjects: approximately 15 HAM/TSP patients, 35 or so multiple sclerosis patients and around 20 healthy controls. Longitudinal samples, technical triplicates and paired sorted CD4+ and CD8+ T-cell subsets, alongside PBMC samples, were included among the roughly 100 TCR-beta libraries. The paper as a whole reports these results and caveats: No identical CDR3 amino acid sequences were shared among expanded clones across subjects, suggesting private TCR-beta repertoires in all groups. TCR clonal expansion was greatest in HAM/TSP patients and smallest in MS patients, who ranked below even healthy controls.

The CDR3 numbers 13 residues from cysteine through phenylalanine. Just the 39-base CDR3 DNA is kept, in frame starting at base 1. Trimming removed 9 bases from V and 8 bases from J; the gene matches leave 11 bases unexplained. CDR1 and CDR2 (SGHNT, YYREEE) derive from the germline V gene (reference sequence). The healthy controls were volunteers from blood banks in Maryland, USA. For unsorted PBMC libraries, 2 million PBMCs were used after storage in RNAlater at -80 degrees C until RNA extraction. Peripheral blood was subjected to Ficoll-Hypaque density gradient centrifugation to isolate PBMCs, which were then cryopreserved in liquid nitrogen. cDNA was synthesized by template-switch 5'RACE using a primer with a 10-nucleotide random unique molecular identifier that tagged each TCR transcript. Every sequencing run yielded over 160 million TCR-beta sequences covering 15-18 subjects. Total RNA was extracted with the RNeasy kit. The KAPA Real-time Library Amplification kit was used to amplify TCR-beta VDJ regions with primers for the TCR constant region and the 5'RACE anchor. A first PCR added sample indexes and Illumina adaptors, and a second PCR then raised library yield. After Ampure bead purification, the TCR product of roughly 650 bp was size-selected on a 2% E-gel SizeSelection system. Library quality was checked on a Bioanalyzer, concentration was measured with Qubit, and libraries were quantified with the Kapa Library Quantification kit before pooling. An Illumina HiSeq 2500 was used to sequence the libraries paired-end at 2 x 150 bp. To increase sequence diversity, about 25-30% phiX was spiked into each library pool. The original pipeline was this. The UMI-based MiGEC pipeline processed quality-filtered reads and removed over 80% of raw TCR sequences during error correction. IMGT germline references were used for aligning VDJ genes, and each clonotype was defined as a unique CDR3 amino acid sequence together with its V-J genes. VDJtools evaluated clonal expansion, Shannon diversity and CDR3 relatedness (CalcPairwiseDistances, ClusterSamples); CLCbio workbench built phylogenetic trees. Expanded clones were defined as having at least 8 unique UMIs, based on coefficient-of-variation modelling across technical triplicates. TCRdb itself trimmed the public reads at Q25 with fastp, ran MiXCR and retained productive beta chains. Rows with a matching CDR3 protein are joined into one entry that keeps the most common DNA and genes. These V and J calls originate from TCRdb's pipeline instead of the authors' own analysis. This sample lists nearly 45,000 distinct CDR3 sequences; over 9.5% were detected once. The ten largest make up about 1.3% of the sample.

This clonotype was counted at least ten times. Its antigen has not been determined. No much larger clone is present one base from it, and per-base qualities are unavailable. The chain joins TRBV5-4 to TRBJ1-2; 9 central bases correspond to TRBD1. Material for sequencing was PBMCs. The sequence came from a female donor in good health. The nucleotide sequence is given as TGTGCCACCTCCCCCGGGACAGGGACCGGCTACACCTTC. Its protein reads: CATSPGTGTGYTF.